This TCR beta chain was recorded in a study of technical replicates of blood from a handful of donors. The method was immunoSEQ multiplex PCR; TCRdb's version includes in-frame clones alone and lacks a portion of them. The sample lists about 68,000 clones, around 97% occurring once. Looked up from germline, CDR1 is SGHTA and CDR2 is FQGNSA. CDR3 length equals 16 residues. V trimming: 3 bases; J trimming: 3 bases; junction bases outside the gene matches: 8. The gene calls are TRBV7-2 and TRBJ1-5; 7 positions match TRBD1. The clonotype comes from a human donor in good health. The sample consisted of T cells isolated from PBMCs. The CDR3 region is CASSLTGTAINQPQHF. As DNA, the CDR3 is TGTGCCAGCAGCTTGACGGGGACAGCCATCAATCAGCCCCAGCATTTT.